This T cell receptor beta chain stems from a study of human T cells and chemical hapten exposure. Across the study: Patch tests containing 0.01% DPC, applied to the upper back, were read at 6 days.

In TCRdb, the RACE reads were re-called with MiXCR into one record per CDR3 protein. The data contain about 120,000 distinct CDR3 sequences, about an eighth of them seen just once; the ten biggest clones take up 0.9% to 0.95%. Time point reported: patch test 1, 2 weeks after DPC sensitization. This sample's treatment: therapeutic diphenylcyclopropenone sensitization with weekly scalp DPC. Study-level results: Since the donors had alopecia, their immune response may not be the same as that of healthy people. DPC sensitization left the count of TCRs above 1 in 1000 unchanged.

This clonotype was seen ten or more times. Its antigen is currently unknown. The source material was whole blood, sampled in connection with sensitization to the hapten diphenylcyclopropenone (DPC). The source is a man younger than 35 with alopecia areata. Some clones in this sample may be carry-over from other donors' samples.

The CDR3 spells CASSPRTLKNTEAFF. In DNA form, the CDR3 reads TGTGCCAGCAGTCCTCGGACACTGAAGAACACTGAAGCTTTCTTT. The rearrangement links TRBV12-3 or TRBV12-4 to TRBJ1-1, with D tentatively TRBD1 (5 bases). Trimming removed 5 bases at V and 1 base at J, with 14 bases between. The CDR3 is 15 residues long.